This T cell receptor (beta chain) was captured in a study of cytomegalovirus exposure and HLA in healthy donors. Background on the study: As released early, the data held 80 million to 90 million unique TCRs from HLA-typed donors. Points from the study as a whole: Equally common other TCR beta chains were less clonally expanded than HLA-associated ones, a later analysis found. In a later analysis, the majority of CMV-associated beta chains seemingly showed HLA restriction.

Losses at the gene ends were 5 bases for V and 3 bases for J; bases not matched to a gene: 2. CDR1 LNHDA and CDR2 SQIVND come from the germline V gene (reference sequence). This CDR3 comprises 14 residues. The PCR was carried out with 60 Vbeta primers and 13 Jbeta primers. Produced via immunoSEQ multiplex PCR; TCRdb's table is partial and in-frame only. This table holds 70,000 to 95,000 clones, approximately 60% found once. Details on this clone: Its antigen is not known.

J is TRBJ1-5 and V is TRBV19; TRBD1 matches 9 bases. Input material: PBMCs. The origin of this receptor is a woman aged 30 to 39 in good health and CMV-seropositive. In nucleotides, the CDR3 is TGTGCCAGTAGTGGACAGGGGAACAATCAGCCCCAGCATTTT. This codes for CASSGQGNNQPQHF.